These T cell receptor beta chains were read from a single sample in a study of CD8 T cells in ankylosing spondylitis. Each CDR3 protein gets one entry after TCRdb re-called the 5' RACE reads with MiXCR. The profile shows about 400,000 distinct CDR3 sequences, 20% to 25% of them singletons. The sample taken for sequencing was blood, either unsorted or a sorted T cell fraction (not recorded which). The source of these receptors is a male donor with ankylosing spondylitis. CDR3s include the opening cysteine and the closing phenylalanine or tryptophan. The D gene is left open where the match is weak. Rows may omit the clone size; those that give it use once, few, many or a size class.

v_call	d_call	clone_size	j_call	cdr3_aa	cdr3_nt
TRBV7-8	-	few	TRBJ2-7	CASSLGAGLGREQYF	TGTGCCAGCAGCTTGGGTGCCGGACTTGGTCGGGAGCAGTACTTC
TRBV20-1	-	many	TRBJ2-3	CSARVWVRTDTQYF	TGCAGTGCTAGAGTTTGGGTACGCACAGATACGCAGTATTTT
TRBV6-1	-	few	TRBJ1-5	CASSRSRNQPQHF	TGTGCCAGTTCCCGGTCTCGCAATCAGCCCCAGCATTTT
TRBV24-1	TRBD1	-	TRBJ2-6	CATSDLPGQGGSGANVLTF	TGTGCCACCAGTGATTTGCCGGGACAGGGGGGATCTGGGGCCAACGTCCTGACTTTC
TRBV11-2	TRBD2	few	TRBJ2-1	CASSLGSSGVGGEQFF	TGTGCCAGCAGCTTAGGAAGTAGCGGGGTCGGGGGTGAGCAGTTCTTC
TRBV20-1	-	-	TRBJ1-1	CSARRQPSTEAFF	TGCAGTGCTAGGAGGCAGCCGAGCACTGAAGCTTTCTTT
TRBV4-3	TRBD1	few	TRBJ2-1	CASSYSGTDYNEQFF	TGCGCCAGCAGCTATTCCGGGACAGATTACAATGAGCAGTTCTTC
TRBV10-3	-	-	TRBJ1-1	CAISEHTNKNTEAFF	TGTGCCATCAGTGAGCATACAAACAAGAACACTGAAGCTTTCTTT
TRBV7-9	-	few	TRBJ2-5	CASSKYWRETQYF	TGTGCCAGCAGCAAGTACTGGCGAGAGACCCAGTACTTC
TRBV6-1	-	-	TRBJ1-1	CASSAYRRDTEAFF	TGTGCCAGCAGTGCATACAGGCGGGACACTGAAGCTTTCTTT
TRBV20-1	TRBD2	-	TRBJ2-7	CSAALAGGPYEQYF	TGCAGTGCTGCACTAGCGGGAGGGCCTTACGAGCAGTACTTC
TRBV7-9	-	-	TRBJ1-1	CASSLGLRDTEAFF	TGTGCCAGCAGCTTAGGACTGAGGGACACTGAAGCTTTCTTT
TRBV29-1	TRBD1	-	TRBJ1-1	CSARAGGSTEAFF	TGCAGCGCCAGGGCAGGGGGAAGCACTGAAGCTTTCTTT
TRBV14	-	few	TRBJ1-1	CASSRSPRVWNTEAFF	TGTGCCAGCAGCCGATCCCCGAGAGTTTGGAACACTGAAGCTTTCTTT
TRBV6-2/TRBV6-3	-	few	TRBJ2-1	CASTALFTGYNEQFF	TGTGCCAGCACCGCGCTCTTCACAGGGTACAATGAGCAGTTCTTC
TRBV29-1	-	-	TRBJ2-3	CSVGRSTSTDTQYF	TGCAGCGTTGGTAGATCAACTAGCACAGATACGCAGTATTTT
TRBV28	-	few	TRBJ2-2	CASSSGSLRAHTGELFF	TGTGCCAGCAGCTCAGGAAGCTTGCGGGCTCACACCGGGGAGCTGTTTTTT
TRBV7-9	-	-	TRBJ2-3	CASTLGASTDTQYF	TGTGCCAGCACCCTTGGAGCTAGCACAGATACGCAGTATTTT
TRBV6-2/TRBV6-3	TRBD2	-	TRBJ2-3	CASSYSTSGRGLLVDTQYF	TGTGCCAGCAGTTACTCGACTAGCGGGAGAGGTCTTTTGGTGGATACGCAGTATTTT
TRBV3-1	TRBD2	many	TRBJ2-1	CASSPSSGIGFF	TGTGCCAGCAGCCCTTCTAGCGGGATCGGGTTCTTC
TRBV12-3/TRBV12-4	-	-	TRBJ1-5	CASSSFSGGSNQPQHF	TGTGCCAGCAGTTCCTTCTCTGGGGGGTCAAATCAGCCCCAGCATTTT
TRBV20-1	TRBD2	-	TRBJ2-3	CSAIAGSGTDTQYF	TGCAGTGCGATAGCGGGCTCTGGCACAGATACGCAGTATTTT
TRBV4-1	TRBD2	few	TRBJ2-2	CASSQVSGRFTGELFF	TGCGCCAGCAGCCAAGTTAGCGGGAGATTCACCGGGGAGCTGTTTTTT
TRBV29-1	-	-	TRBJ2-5	CSVEWNQRQETQYF	TGCAGCGTTGAGTGGAACCAGCGGCAAGAGACCCAGTACTTC
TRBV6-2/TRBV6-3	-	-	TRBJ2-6	CASSYRQSGANVLTF	TGTGCCAGCAGTTACCGACAGTCTGGGGCCAACGTCCTGACTTTC
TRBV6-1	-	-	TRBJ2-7	CAVGRRYYEQYF	TGTGCCGTGGGGAGGCGCTACTACGAGCAGTACTTC
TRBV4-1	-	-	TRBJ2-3	CASSQDIMRGTDTQYF	TGCGCCAGCAGCCAAGATATTATGAGAGGCACAGATACGCAGTATTTT
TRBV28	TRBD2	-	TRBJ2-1	CASRTSGANDREQFF	TGTGCCAGCAGAACAAGCGGGGCCAACGACCGGGAGCAGTTCTTC
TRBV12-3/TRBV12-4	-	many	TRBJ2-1	CASSWAGSQYEQFF	TGTGCCAGCAGTTGGGCAGGATCACAGTATGAGCAGTTCTTC
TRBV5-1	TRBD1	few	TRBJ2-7	CASSTPGTVSYEQYF	TGCGCCAGCAGCACCCCCGGGACAGTATCCTACGAGCAGTACTTC
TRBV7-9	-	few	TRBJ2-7	CAGRDASSNPGAEQYF	TGTGCAGGTCGGGACGCCTCTTCTAACCCAGGGGCCGAGCAGTACTTC
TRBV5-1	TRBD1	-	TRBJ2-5	CASSFIYRGETQYF	TGCGCCAGCAGCTTCATTTACAGGGGTGAGACCCAGTACTTC
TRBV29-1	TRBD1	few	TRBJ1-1	CSANRGTEAFF	TGCAGCGCGAACAGGGGCACTGAAGCTTTCTTT
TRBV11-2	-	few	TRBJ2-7	CASSQAGGNYEQYF	TGTGCCAGCAGCCAAGCAGGGGGGAACTACGAGCAGTACTTC
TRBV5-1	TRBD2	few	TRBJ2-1	CASSTLLAGAGNEQFF	TGCGCCAGCAGCACCTTACTAGCGGGAGCGGGCAATGAGCAGTTCTTC
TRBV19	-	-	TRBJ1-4	CASRRTPSNEKLFF	TGTGCCAGCCGACGGACACCGAGTAATGAAAAACTGTTTTTT
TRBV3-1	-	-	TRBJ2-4	CASSQDLLSVQYF	TGTGCCAGCAGCCAAGATCTTCTCTCCGTTCAGTACTTC
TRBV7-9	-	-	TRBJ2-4	CASSRSLDAPSQYF	TGTGCCAGCAGTCGCTCCCTGGACGCCCCCAGTCAGTACTTC
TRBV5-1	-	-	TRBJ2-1	CASSLGQFVNEQFF	TGCGCCAGCAGCTTAGGGCAGTTCGTCAATGAGCAGTTCTTC
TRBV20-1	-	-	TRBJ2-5	CSAPEGRGFQETQYF	TGCAGTGCTCCCGAGGGAAGGGGCTTCCAAGAGACCCAGTACTTC
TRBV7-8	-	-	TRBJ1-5	CASSPRPGEVGNQPQHF	TGTGCCAGCAGCCCGCGTCCGGGGGAAGTGGGCAATCAGCCCCAGCATTTT
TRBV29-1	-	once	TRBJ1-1	CSGSEDTEAFF	TGCAGCGGATCAGAGGACACTGAAGCTTTCTTT
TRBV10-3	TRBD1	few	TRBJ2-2	CAISDHPGQGGSGELFF	TGTGCCATCAGTGATCACCCGGGACAGGGGGGATCCGGGGAGCTGTTTTTT
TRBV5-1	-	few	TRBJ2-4	CASSLRQEANIQYF	TGCGCCAGCAGCTTACGACAGGAGGCGAACATTCAGTACTTC
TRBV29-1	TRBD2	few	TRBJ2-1	CSVEVSGRASEQFF	TGCAGCGTTGAGGTGAGCGGGAGGGCCTCTGAGCAGTTCTTC
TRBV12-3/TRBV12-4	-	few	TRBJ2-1	CASSMTGTTFEREQFF	TGTGCCAGCAGTATGACCGGGACCACGTTTGAACGTGAGCAGTTCTTC
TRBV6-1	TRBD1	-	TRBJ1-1	CASSEKTGGVRNTEAFF	TGTGCCAGCAGTGAAAAGACAGGGGGAGTAAGGAACACTGAAGCTTTCTTT
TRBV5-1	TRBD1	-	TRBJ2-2	CASSWGQGANTGELFF	TGCGCCAGCAGCTGGGGACAGGGAGCGAACACCGGGGAGCTGTTTTTT
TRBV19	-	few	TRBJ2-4	CASKNRATNIQYF	TGTGCCAGCAAGAACAGGGCGACGAACATTCAGTACTTC
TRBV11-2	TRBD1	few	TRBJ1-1	CASSLMGQGANSDTEAFF	TGTGCCAGCAGCTTAATGGGGCAGGGGGCCAACTCTGACACTGAAGCTTTCTTT
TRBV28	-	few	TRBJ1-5	CASSSPGGGQPQHF	TGTGCCAGCAGTTCCCCCGGGGGGGGGCAGCCCCAGCATTTT
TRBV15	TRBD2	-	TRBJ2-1	CATSRDPSGSGNEQFF	TGTGCCACCAGCAGAGATCCTAGCGGGAGTGGCAATGAGCAGTTCTTC